Shown below are 12 T cell receptor beta chains from a single sample sequenced in a study of T cells in localized non-small cell lung cancer. Produced via immunoSEQ multiplex PCR; TCRdb's table is partial and in-frame only. The sample consists of fewer than 100,000 clones, more than 70% of them appearing once. The input for sequencing was peripheral blood, taken before any cancer treatment. These receptors came from a female donor of 60 years or more with stage I lung adenocarcinoma.

In the case of this clone: This sequence may be a read error, since a much larger clone differs from it by one base. This sample includes further DNA sequences coding for the same CDR3. This chain uses TRBV11-2 with TRBJ1-2; 11 nucleotides align to TRBD1. CDR1 and CDR2 (germline): SGHAT, FQNNGV. V gave up 3 bases and J gave up 5 bases; unmatched junction bases: 8. The CDR3 length is 16 residues. In DNA form, the CDR3 reads TGTGCCAGCAGCTTCCAGAGGACAGGGGGCTTTTATGGCTACACCTTC. Amino acids: CASSFQRTGGFYGYTF.

The chain carries TRBV2 and TRBJ2-2, with D possibly TRBD1 on 6 matching bases. Germline V gene lookup returns CDR1 SNHLY and CDR2 FYNNEI. Trimming stripped 7 bases from V and 4 bases from J, with 13 bases between. CDR3 length: 14 residues. This CDR3 is CASKQGRGTGELFF. The CDR3 nucleotides are TGTGCCAGCAAACAGGGTCGGGGCACCGGGGAGCTGTTTTTT.

V and J are TRBV7-8 and TRBJ2-7; 7 bases are shared with TRBD2. CDR1 is SGHVS, CDR2 FQNEAQ, per germline. The CDR3 loop spans 15 amino acids. V lost 6 bases, J lost 6 bases, and 14 bases stayed unmatched. The CDR3 coding sequence is TGTGCCAGCAGGCGAATCCCTAGCGGACCAATCGAGCAGTACTTC. As protein: CASRRIPSGPIEQYF.

The chain employs TRBV5-1 and TRBJ2-7, with D uncertain. Germline V gene data show CDR1 as SGHRS and CDR2 as YFSETQ. Trimming removed 1 base at V and 0 bases at J, with 11 bases between. The CDR3 contains 15 residues. The CDR3: CASSLTVGSSYEQYF. The CDR3 nucleotides are TGCGCCAGCAGCTTGACTGTCGGATCCTCCTACGAGCAGTACTTC.

V usage is TRBV7-3 and J usage is TRBJ2-3; D is unclear. Per germline, CDR1 SGHTA and CDR2 FQGTGA. Between the trimmed V and J ends, which lost 8 bases and 2 bases, there was a span of 14 bases. The CDR3 spans 14 residues. CDR3 coding DNA: TGTGCCAGCTCTGTAAGGGCAATCACAGATACGCAGTATTTT. It translates to CASSVRAITDTQYF.

The gene calls are TRBV6-6 and TRBJ2-7, with TRBD1 as a possible D gene (7 bases). CDR1 is MNHNY and CDR2 is SVGAGI in the germline V gene (reference sequence). V was shortened by 6 bases and J by 4 bases, with 10 bases between the two germline ends. There are 12 residues in the CDR3. The CDR3 reads CASREGAYEQYF. The DNA of the CDR3 is TGTGCCAGCAGGGAGGGGGCGTACGAGCAGTACTTC.

The rearrangement uses TRBV5-8 and TRBJ1-1; D is perhaps TRBD1 (6 bases). The V gene lost 4 bases and the J gene lost 1 base, with 11 bases spanning the gap. CDR1 is SGHTS, CDR2 YDEGEE, per germline. The CDR3 spans 14 residues. DNA of the CDR3: TGTGCCAGCAGCCCGCAGGGGTGGAACACTGAAGCTTTCTTT. Amino acid sequence: CASSPQGWNTEAFF.

The V call is TRBV5-6, the J call TRBJ2-7; D could derive from TRBD1 or TRBD2 (5 bases each). Looked up from germline, CDR1 is SGHDT and CDR2 is YYEEEE. V dropped 0 bases and J dropped 2 bases, with 15 bases sitting between them. The CDR3 has 16 residues. The CDR3 spells CASSLAGRGPPYEQYF. The CDR3, as DNA: TGTGCCAGCAGCTTGGCCGGTCGGGGACCCCCCTACGAGCAGTACTTC.

The rearrangement links TRBV7-8 to TRBJ1-1; D call uncertain. CDR1 is SGHVS, CDR2 FQNEAQ, per germline. This CDR3 spans 13 amino acids. Trimming shortened V by 1 base and J by 5 bases, and 8 bases separated the two germline ends. Here the CDR3 reads CASSLEWQTEAFF. The CDR3 nucleotides are TGTGCCAGCAGCTTAGAGTGGCAGACTGAAGCTTTCTTT.

The rearrangement joins TRBV10-3 to TRBJ1-2; the D is unclear. This CDR3 is 13 amino acids long. The germline V and J ends were trimmed by 3 bases and 7 bases, with 12 bases remaining between them. Germline CDR1 ENHRY, CDR2 SYGVKD. The CDR3 spells CAISDRRFGGYTF. CDR3 nucleotides: TGTGCCATCAGTGATAGGAGATTCGGTGGCTACACCTTC.

A single count supports this clone. V usage is TRBV27 and J usage is TRBJ2-7, with D perhaps TRBD2 (6 bases). The CDR3 totals 14 residues. V lost 6 bases and J 5 bases, leaving 17 bases between the germline ends. Germline values: CDR1 MNHEY, CDR2 SMNVEV (reference sequence). The CDR3 DNA reads TGTGCCAGCAGGAGAGGTTACAGGAGGGACGAGCAGTACTTC. Protein sequence: CASRRGYRRDEQYF.

This clone showed up just once. The chain couples TRBV5-1 to TRBJ2-5, with D perhaps TRBD1 (5 bases). The CDR3 has 14 residues. V lost 0 bases and J lost 3, with 9 bases in between. Germline CDR1 reads SGHRS; CDR2 reads YFSETQ. The CDR3 bases are TGCGCCAGCAGCTTGGCCAGGGAAAAAGAGACCCAGTACTTC. It encodes CASSLAREKETQYF.